The T cell receptor beta chain under discussion was sequenced for a study of blood T cell repertoires in COVID-19. Turning to the study itself: In each case, the material was cDNA or gDNA derived from T cells, B-cell-depleted T cells, or PBMCs.

The germline V gene has CDR1 SGHAT and CDR2 FQNNGV. CDR3 length: 14 residues. The V and J ends lost 3 bases and 7 bases, in that order; junction bases with no gene match: 6. Assay used: immunoSEQ multiplex PCR; TCRdb lists only in-frame clones, some missing. The data contain some 350,000 clones, approximately 86% of them singletons. The chain has TRBV11-2 and TRBJ2-1; TRBD2 agrees at 7 bases. The clonotype was recovered from a human donor in a cohort sampled during active COVID-19. The sequencing input was peripheral blood. The CDR3 DNA sequence: TGTGCCAGCAGCTTGACTAGCCCTCTAAATGAGCAGTTCTTC. The encoded protein is CASSLTSPLNEQFF.